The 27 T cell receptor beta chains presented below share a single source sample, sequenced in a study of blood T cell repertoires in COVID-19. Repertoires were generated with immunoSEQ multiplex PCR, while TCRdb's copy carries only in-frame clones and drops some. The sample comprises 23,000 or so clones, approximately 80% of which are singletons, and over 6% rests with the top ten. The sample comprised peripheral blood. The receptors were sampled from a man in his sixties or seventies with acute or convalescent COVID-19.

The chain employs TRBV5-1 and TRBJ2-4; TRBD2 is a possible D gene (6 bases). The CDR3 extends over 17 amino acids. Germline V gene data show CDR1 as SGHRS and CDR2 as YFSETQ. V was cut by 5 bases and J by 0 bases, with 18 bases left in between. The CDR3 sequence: CASSPARGPIAKNIQYF. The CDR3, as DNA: TGCGCCAGCAGTCCGGCGCGGGGCCCCATAGCCAAAAACATTCAGTACTTC.

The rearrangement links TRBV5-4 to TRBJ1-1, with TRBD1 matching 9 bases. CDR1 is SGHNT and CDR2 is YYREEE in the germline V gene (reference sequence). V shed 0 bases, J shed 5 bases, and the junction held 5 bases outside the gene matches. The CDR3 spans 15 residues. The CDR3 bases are TGTGCCAGCAGCTTGGAGAGGACAGGGGCAACTGAAGCTTTCTTT. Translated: CASSLERTGATEAFF. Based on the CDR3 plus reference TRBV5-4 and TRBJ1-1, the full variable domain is ETGVTQSPTHLIKTRGQQVTLRCSSQSGHNTVSWYQQALGQGPQFIFQYYREEENGRGNFPPRFSGLQFPNYSSELNVNALELDDSALYLCASSLERTGATEAFFGQGTRLTVV.

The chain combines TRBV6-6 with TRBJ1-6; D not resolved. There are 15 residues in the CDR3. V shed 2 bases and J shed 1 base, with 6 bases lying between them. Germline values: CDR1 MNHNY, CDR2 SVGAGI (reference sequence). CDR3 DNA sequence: TGTGCCAGCAGTTACCTCCAGTCCTATAATTCACCCCTCCACTTT. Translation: CASSYLQSYNSPLHF.

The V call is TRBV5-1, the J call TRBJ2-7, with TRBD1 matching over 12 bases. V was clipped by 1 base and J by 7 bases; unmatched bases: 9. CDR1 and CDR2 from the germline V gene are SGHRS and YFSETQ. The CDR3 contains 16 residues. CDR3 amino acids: CASSLQPGQGAEEQYF. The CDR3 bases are TGCGCCAGCAGCTTGCAACCGGGACAGGGGGCGGAAGAGCAGTACTTC.

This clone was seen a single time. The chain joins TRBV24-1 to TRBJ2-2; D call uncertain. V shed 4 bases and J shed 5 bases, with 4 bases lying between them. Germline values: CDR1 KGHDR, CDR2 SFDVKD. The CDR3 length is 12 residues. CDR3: CATSDRTGELFF. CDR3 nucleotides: TGTGCCACCAGTGACAGAACCGGGGAGCTGTTTTTT.

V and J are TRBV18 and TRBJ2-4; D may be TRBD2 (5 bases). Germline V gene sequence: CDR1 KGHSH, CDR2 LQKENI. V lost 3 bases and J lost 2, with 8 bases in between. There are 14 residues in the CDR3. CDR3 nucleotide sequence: TGTGCCAGCTCACCCGGAGGCCCCAAAAACATTCAGTACTTC. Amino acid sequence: CASSPGGPKNIQYF.

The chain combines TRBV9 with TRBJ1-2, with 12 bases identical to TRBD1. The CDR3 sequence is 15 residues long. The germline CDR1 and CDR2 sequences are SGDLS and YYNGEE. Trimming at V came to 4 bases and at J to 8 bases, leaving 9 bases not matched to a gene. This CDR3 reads CASSLGGQGALGYTF. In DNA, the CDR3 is TGTGCCAGCAGCCTTGGGGGACAGGGGGCGTTAGGCTACACCTTC.

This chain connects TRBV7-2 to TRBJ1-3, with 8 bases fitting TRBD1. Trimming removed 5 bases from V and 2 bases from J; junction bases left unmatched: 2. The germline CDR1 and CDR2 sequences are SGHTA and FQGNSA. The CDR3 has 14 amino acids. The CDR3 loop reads CASSLDRAGNTIYF. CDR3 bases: TGTGCCAGCAGCCTGGACAGGGCTGGAAACACCATATATTTT. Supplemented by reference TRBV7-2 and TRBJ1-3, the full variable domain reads GAGVSQSPSNKVTEKGKDVELRCDPISGHTALYWYRQSLGQGLEFLIYFQGNSAPDKSGLPSDRFSAERTGGSVSTLTIQRTQQEDSAVYLCASSLDRAGNTIYFGEGSWLTVV.

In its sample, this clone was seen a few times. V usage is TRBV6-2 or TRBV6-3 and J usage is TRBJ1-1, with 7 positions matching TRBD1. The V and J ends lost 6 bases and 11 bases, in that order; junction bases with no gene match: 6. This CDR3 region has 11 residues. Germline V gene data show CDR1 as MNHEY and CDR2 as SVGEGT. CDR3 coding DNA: TGTGCCAGCAGCCTACAGGGGCGGGCTTTCTTT. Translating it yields CASSLQGRAFF.

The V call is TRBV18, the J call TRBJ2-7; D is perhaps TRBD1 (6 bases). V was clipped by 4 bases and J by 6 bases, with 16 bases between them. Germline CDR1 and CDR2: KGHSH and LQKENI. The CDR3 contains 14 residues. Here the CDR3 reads CASSLGSQGFEQYF. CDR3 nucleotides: TGTGCCAGCTCACTAGGGTCCCAGGGGTTCGAGCAGTACTTC. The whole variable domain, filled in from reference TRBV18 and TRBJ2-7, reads NAGVMQNPRHLVRRRGQEARLRCSPMKGHSHVYWYRQLPEEGLKFMVYLQKENIIDESGMPKERFSAEFPKEGPSILRIQQVVRGDSAAYFCASSLGSQGFEQYFGPGTRLTVT.

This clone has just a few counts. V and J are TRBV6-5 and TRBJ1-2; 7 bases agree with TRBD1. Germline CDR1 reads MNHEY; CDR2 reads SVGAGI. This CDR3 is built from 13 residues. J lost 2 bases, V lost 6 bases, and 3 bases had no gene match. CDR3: CASRKGANYGYTF. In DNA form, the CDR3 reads TGTGCCAGCAGGAAGGGGGCCAACTATGGCTACACCTTC.

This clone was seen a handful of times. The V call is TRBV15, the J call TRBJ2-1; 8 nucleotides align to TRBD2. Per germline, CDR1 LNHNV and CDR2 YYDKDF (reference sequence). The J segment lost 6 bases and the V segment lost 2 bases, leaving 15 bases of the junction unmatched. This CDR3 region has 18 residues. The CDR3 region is CATSRSWVPGLGGNEQFF. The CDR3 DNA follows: TGTGCCACCAGCAGATCGTGGGTACCGGGACTAGGGGGCAATGAGCAGTTCTTC.

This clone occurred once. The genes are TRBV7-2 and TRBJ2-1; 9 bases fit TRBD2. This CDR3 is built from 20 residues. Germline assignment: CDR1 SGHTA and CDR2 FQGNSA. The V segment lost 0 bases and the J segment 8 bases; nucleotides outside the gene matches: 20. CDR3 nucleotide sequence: TGTGCCAGCAGCTTAGCGCTACCCCGCCCGGGACTAGCATTGGGCGATGAGCAGTTCTTC. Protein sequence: CASSLALPRPGLALGDEQFF.

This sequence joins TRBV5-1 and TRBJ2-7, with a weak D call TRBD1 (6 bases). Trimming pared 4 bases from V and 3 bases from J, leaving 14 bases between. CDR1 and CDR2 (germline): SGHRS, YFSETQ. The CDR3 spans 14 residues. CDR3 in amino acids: CASSLPTGNYEQYF. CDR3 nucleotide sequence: TGCGCCAGCAGCCTCCCTACAGGGAACTACGAGCAGTACTTC.

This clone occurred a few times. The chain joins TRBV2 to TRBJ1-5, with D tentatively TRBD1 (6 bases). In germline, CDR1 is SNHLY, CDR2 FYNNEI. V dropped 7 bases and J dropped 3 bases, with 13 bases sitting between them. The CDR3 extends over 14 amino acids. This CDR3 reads CASTPQGSNQPQHF. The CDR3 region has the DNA TGTGCCAGCACTCCACAGGGCTCCAATCAGCCCCAGCATTTT.

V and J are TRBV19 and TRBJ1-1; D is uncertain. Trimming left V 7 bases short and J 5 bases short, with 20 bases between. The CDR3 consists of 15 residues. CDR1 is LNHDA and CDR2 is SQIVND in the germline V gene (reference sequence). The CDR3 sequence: CASIKPAAGTTEAFF. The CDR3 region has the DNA TGTGCCAGTATTAAGCCCGCGGCGGGAACAACTGAAGCTTTCTTT.

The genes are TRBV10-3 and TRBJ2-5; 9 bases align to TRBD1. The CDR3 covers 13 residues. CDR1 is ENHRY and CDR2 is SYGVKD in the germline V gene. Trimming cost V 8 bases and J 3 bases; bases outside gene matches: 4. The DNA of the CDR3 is TGTGCCATCTCACGGACAGGGGAAGAGACCCAGTACTTC. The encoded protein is CAISRTGEETQYF.

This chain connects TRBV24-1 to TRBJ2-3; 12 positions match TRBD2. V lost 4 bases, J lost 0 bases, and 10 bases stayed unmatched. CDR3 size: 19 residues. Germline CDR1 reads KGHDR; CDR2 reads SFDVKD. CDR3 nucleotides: TGTGCCACCAGTGACCCCGGGACTAGCGGGTCGGCTAGCACAGATACGCAGTATTTT. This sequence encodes CATSDPGTSGSASTDTQYF.

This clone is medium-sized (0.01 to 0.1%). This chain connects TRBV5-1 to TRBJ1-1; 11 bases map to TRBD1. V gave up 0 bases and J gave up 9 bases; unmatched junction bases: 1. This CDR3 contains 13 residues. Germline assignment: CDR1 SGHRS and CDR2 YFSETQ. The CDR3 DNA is TGCGCCAGCAGCTTGGGGGACAGGGGGAAAGCTTTCTTT. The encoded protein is CASSLGDRGKAFF.

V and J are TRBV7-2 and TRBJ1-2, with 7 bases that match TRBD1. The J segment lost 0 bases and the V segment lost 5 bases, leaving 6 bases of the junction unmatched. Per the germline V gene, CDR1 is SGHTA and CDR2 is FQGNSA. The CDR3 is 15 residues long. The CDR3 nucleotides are TGTGCCAGCAGCCCCAGGACAGGAGCTAACTATGGCTACACCTTC. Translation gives CASSPRTGANYGYTF. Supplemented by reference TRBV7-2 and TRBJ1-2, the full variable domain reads GAGVSQSPSNKVTEKGKDVELRCDPISGHTALYWYRQSLGQGLEFLIYFQGNSAPDKSGLPSDRFSAERTGGSVSTLTIQRTQQEDSAVYLCASSPRTGANYGYTFGSGTRLTVV.

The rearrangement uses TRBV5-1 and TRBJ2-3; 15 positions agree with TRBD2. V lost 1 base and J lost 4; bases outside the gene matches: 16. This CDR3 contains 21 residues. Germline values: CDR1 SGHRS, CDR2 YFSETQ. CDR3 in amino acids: CASSLWTSGRAASPLADTQYF. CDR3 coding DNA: TGCGCCAGCAGCTTGTGGACTAGCGGGAGGGCCGCATCGCCCTTGGCAGATACGCAGTATTTT.

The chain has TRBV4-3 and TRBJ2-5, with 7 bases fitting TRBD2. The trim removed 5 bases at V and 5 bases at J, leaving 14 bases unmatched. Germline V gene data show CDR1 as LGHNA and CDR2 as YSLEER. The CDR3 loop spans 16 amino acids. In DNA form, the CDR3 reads TGCGCCAGCAGCGCGAGCCACAGACTAGCCGGTGAGACCCAGTACTTC. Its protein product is CASSASHRLAGETQYF.

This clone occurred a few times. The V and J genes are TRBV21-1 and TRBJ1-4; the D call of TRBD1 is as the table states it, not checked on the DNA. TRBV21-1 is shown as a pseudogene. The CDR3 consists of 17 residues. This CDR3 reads CASSWARVVEGYEKLFF. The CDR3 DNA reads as TGTGCCAGCAGTTGGGCCAGGGTAGTTGAAGGATATGAAAAACTGTTTTTT.

The CDR3 loop is CASSLAGQAGNTIYF. For the CDR3, the DNA is TGTGCCAGCAGCTTAGCGGGACAGGCGGGAAACACCATATATTTT. The chain links TRBV7-9 to TRBJ1-3; 8 bases map to TRBD1. This CDR3 is 15 amino acids long. Trimming at V came to 0 bases and at J to 4 bases, leaving 2 bases not matched to a gene. Germline loops: CDR1 SEHNR, CDR2 FQNEAQ (reference sequence).

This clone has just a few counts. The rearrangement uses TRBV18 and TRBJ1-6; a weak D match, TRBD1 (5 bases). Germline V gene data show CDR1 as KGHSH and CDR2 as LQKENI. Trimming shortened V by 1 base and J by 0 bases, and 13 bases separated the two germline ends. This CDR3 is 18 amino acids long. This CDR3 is CASSPRGPPSSYNSPLHF. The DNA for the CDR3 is TGTGCCAGCTCACCACGGGGCCCACCCAGCTCCTATAATTCACCCCTCCACTTT.

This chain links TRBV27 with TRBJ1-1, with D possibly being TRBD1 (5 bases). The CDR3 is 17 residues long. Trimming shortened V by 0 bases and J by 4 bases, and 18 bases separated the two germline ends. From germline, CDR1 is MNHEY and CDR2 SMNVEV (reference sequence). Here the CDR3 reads CASSLSTRVSAPTEAFF. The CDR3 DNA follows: TGTGCCAGCAGTTTATCGACCAGGGTGTCGGCACCCACTGAAGCTTTCTTT.

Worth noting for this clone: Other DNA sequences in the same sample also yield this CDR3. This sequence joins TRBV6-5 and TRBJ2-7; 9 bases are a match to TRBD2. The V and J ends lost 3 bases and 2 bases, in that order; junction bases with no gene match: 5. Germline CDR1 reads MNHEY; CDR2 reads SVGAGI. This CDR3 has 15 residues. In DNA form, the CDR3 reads TGTGCCAGCAGTTATAGCGGGGGTACCCCCTACGAGCAGTACTTC. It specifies CASSYSGGTPYEQYF.